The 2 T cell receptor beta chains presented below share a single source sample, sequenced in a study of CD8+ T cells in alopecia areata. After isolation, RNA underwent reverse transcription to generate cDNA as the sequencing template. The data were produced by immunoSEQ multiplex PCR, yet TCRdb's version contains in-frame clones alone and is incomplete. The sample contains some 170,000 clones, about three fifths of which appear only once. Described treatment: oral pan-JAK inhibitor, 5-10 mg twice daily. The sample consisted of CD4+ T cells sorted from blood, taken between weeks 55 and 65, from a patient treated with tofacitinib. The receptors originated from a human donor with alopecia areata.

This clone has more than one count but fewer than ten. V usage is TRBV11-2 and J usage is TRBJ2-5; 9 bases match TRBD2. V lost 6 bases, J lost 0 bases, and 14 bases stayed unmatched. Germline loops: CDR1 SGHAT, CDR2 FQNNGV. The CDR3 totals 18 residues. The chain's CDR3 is CASSPTINSGGNQETQYF. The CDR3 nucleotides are TGTGCCAGCAGTCCCACCATCAATAGCGGGGGAAACCAAGAGACCCAGTACTTC.

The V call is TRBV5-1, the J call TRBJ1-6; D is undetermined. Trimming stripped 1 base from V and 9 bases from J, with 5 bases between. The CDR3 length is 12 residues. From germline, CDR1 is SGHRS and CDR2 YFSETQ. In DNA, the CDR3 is TGCGCCAGCAGCTTGTTGGGTTCACCCCTCCACTTT. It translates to CASSLLGSPLHF.